This T cell receptor (beta chain) was profiled in a study of CD4 T cells in relation to SARS-CoV-2 and coronaviruses. The CDR3 contains 14 residues. Between the trimmed V and J ends, which lost 8 bases and 6 bases, there was a span of 17 bases. The germline CDR1 and CDR2 sequences are MNHEY and SMNVEV (reference sequence). Concerning this clone itself: The antigen is unknown.

CD4+ T cells from unexposed donors were obtained before the COVID-19 pandemic (2011-2018). Isolation of CD4+ T cells took place after around eleven days in culture. Sequenced by immunoSEQ multiplex PCR; TCRdb stores in-frame clones only, minus some. The data contain 20,000 or so clones, approximately 76% of them seen just once; the ten biggest clones take up about a sixth. This TCR was recovered from a human donor in good health. The V and J genes are TRBV27 and TRBJ1-5; unclear D gene. Sequencing was performed on CD4+ T cells from PBMCs, cultured in vitro. The CDR3 here is CASPVRLPGQPQHF. The CDR3 DNA reads as TGTGCCAGCCCCGTCCGGTTGCCCGGTCAGCCCCAGCATTTT.